Included here is one TCR beta chain sequence, with context. The CDR3 is 18 residues long. The V gene end was trimmed by 3 bases and the J gene end by 0 bases; junction bases not matched to a gene: 7. Germline V gives CDR1 KGHSH, CDR2 LQKENI. The data belong to a study of blood T cell repertoires in COVID-19. Overall study context: Donors in the United States, Italy and Spain gave samples during acute or convalescent COVID-19. T cells, B-cell-depleted T cells, or PBMCs supplied cDNA or gDNA.

Authors' analysis steps: Scientists estimated how many nucleated cells there were by amplifying reference gene primers. Libraries were prepared by immunoSEQ multiplex PCR; TCRdb keeps only in-frame clonotypes and omits some of them. The V and J calls and clone size are taken from that table; D and trimming were inferred from the DNA. The sample carries about 130,000 clones, about 75% recorded once. Sequences were obtained from peripheral blood. The chain carries TRBV18 and TRBJ2-3; TRBD2 agrees at 12 bases. The TCR originated in a man aged 80 or over with acute or convalescent COVID-19. The CDR3 region has the DNA TGTGCCAGCTCACCGCCGCTAGCGGGGGGGCGAAGCACAGATACGCAGTATTTT. This sequence encodes CASSPPLAGGRSTDTQYF.